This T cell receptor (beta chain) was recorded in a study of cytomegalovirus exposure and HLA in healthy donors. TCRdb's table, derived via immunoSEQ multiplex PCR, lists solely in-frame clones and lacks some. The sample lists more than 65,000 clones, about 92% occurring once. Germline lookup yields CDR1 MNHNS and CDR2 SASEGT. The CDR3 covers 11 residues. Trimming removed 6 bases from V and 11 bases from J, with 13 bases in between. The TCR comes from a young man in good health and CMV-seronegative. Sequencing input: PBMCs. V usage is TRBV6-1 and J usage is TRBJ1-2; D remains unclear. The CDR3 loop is CASRRTGIYTF. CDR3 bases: TGTGCCAGCAGGAGGACCGGGATATACACCTTC.